These 28 T cell receptor beta chains were sequenced from one sample in a study of blood T cell repertoires in COVID-19 (dated by TCRdb to 2018 to 2021). Library method: the immunoSEQ multiplex PCR assay. Sourced from immuneACCESS, this table was stored by TCRdb with only in-frame sequences that have V and J called. A share of the clones is absent; for the studies checked, an unresolved V gene accounts for under half, and the remainder has no known explanation. The sample contains roughly 300,000 clones, roughly 93% of them found a single time. The ten top clones hold roughly 2% of the sample. Sequencing was performed on PBMCs or T cells enriched from blood (not recorded which). The source is a woman in her thirties or forties with acute COVID-19.

This chain uses TRBV19 with TRBJ1-5; TRBD1 aligns across 7 bases. Trimming at V came to 4 bases and at J to 0 bases, leaving 6 bases not matched to a gene. The germline gives CDR1 LNHDA, CDR2 SQIVND (reference sequence). The CDR3 has 16 amino acids. The CDR3 protein is CASSNRDSRSNQPQHF. CDR3 bases: TGTGCCAGTAGTAACCGGGACAGCCGTAGCAATCAGCCCCAGCATTTT.

The rearrangement joins TRBV19 to TRBJ1-1; D might be TRBD1 (6 bases). The germline gives CDR1 LNHDA, CDR2 SQIVND (reference sequence). The CDR3 has 14 residues. The V gene lost 10 bases and the J gene lost 1 base, with 16 bases spanning the gap. The CDR3 region is CATKSGDANTEAFF. In DNA form, the CDR3 reads TGTGCCACTAAATCAGGGGATGCGAACACTGAAGCTTTCTTT.

The rearrangement links TRBV18 to TRBJ1-6; TRBD1 might be the D (6 bases). V gave up 3 bases and J gave up 11 bases, with 8 bases separating them. Germline V CDR1 and CDR2: KGHSH, LQKENI. CDR3 length equals 12 residues. Written as DNA, the CDR3 is TGTGCCAGCTCACCGTCAGGGGCACCCCTCCACTTT. Its protein is CASSPSGAPLHF.

V gene TRBV27 combines with J gene TRBJ2-1; 9 bases are shared with TRBD2. This CDR3 region has 13 residues. Trimming took 7 bases from V and 5 from J; bases not matched to a gene: 3. The V gene's germline CDR1 is MNHEY and CDR2 SMNVEV (reference sequence). Here the CDR3 DNA reads TGTGCCAGCACTAGCGGGATTAACAATGAGCAGTTCTTC. Translation: CASTSGINNEQFF.

This rearrangement joins TRBV11-1 to TRBJ2-3; D not certain. The V gene lost 0 bases and the J gene lost 4 bases, with 5 bases spanning the gap. Per germline, CDR1 SGHAT and CDR2 FQDESV (reference sequence). The CDR3 contains 13 residues. The CDR3 reads CASSLAGSDTQYF. The CDR3 coding sequence is TGTGCCAGCAGCTTAGCCGGGTCAGATACGCAGTATTTT.

This chain uses TRBV29-1 with TRBJ1-1; 7 bases line up with TRBD1. CDR3 length: 13 residues. The V and J ends lost 8 bases and 4 bases, in that order; junction bases with no gene match: 10. Germline V gene sequence: CDR1 SQVTM, CDR2 ANQGSEA. CDR3 amino acids: CSSITPGGTEAFF. CDR3 DNA: TGCAGCTCTATAACACCAGGGGGCACTGAAGCTTTCTTT.

This chain uses TRBV5-1 with TRBJ2-1, with 8 positions matching TRBD2. The CDR3 length is 14 residues. Germline V gene data show CDR1 as SGHRS and CDR2 as YFSETQ. V shed 4 bases and J 7 bases; nucleotides not matched to a gene: 7. The CDR3 loop reads CASSQGLAENEQFF. CDR3 sequence (DNA): TGCGCCAGCAGCCAAGGACTAGCCGAGAATGAGCAGTTCTTC.

The V call is TRBV5-4, the J call TRBJ1-4; TRBD1 might be the D (6 bases). The CDR3 consists of 13 residues. V lost 4 bases and J 4 bases, leaving 8 bases between the germline ends. CDR1 is SGHNT, CDR2 YYREEE, per germline (reference sequence). CDR3 amino acids: CASSRTVNEKLFF. The CDR3 DNA sequence: TGTGCCAGCAGCCGGACAGTTAATGAAAAACTGTTTTTT.

The genes are TRBV6-5 and TRBJ1-2; a possible D gene is TRBD1 (5 bases). Per germline, CDR1 MNHEY and CDR2 SVGAGI. This CDR3 is built from 16 residues. The V end lost 2 bases, the J end lost 2 bases, and 15 bases lay between the germline ends. The CDR3 DNA reads as TGTGCCAGCAGTTACGGTCAGGGTTTAGGAAACTATGGCTACACCTTC. Protein product: CASSYGQGLGNYGYTF.

The table lists this clone with a few counts. CDR3 residues: CASSPRVVAVQETQYF. The CDR3 DNA reads TGTGCCAGCAGCCCGCGCGTAGTAGCGGTCCAAGAGACCCAGTACTTC. The chain employs TRBV7-8 and TRBJ2-5; a weak D match, TRBD2 (6 bases). The CDR3 runs 16 residues. Germline V gene sequence: CDR1 SGHVS, CDR2 FQNEAQ. Trimming took 5 bases from V and 1 from J, leaving 17 bases between them. Supplemented by reference TRBV7-8 and TRBJ2-5, the full variable domain reads GAGVSQSPRYKVAKRGQDVALRCDPISGHVSLFWYQQALGQGPEFLTYFQNEAQLDKSGLPSDRFFAERPEGSVSTLKIQRTQQEDSAVYLCASSPRVVAVQETQYFGPGTRLLVL.

This chain uses TRBV28 with TRBJ1-4; D call uncertain. V was clipped by 4 bases and J by 6 bases, with 3 bases between them. The CDR3 is made up of 11 amino acids. CDR1 MDHEN and CDR2 SYDVKM come from the germline V gene. The CDR3 DNA reads TGTGCCAGCAGTTCCTATGAAAAACTGTTTTTT. Amino acid sequence: CASSSYEKLFF. The variable domain in full, completed from reference TRBV28 and TRBJ1-4, reads DVKVTQSSRYLVKRTGEKVFLECVQDMDHENMFWYRQDPGLGLRLIYFSYDVKMKEKGDIPEGYSVSREKKERFSLILESASTNQTSMYLCASSSYEKLFFGSGTQLSVL.

This chain links TRBV5-8 with TRBJ1-1; TRBD1 aligns across 8 bases. Germline V gene data show CDR1 as SGHTS and CDR2 as YDEGEE. With V trimmed by 3 bases and J by 3 bases, 7 bases remained unmatched. The CDR3 runs 15 residues. The CDR3 nucleotides read TGTGCCAGCAGCTCCTCAGGGGGCCTGGACACTGAAGCTTTCTTT. As protein: CASSSSGGLDTEAFF. The complete variable domain, with remaining parts taken from reference TRBV5-8 and TRBJ1-1, reads EAGVTQSPTHLIKTRGQQATLRCSPISGHTSVYWYQQALGLGLQFLLWYDEGEERNRGNFPPRFSGRQFPNYSSELNVNALELEDSALYLCASSSSGGLDTEAFFGQGTRLTVV.

V and J are TRBV5-4 and TRBJ2-2; D unclear. The CDR3 extends over 15 amino acids. Germline CDR1 and CDR2: SGHNT and YYREEE (reference sequence). Trimming took 1 base from V and 7 from J, leaving 14 bases between them. The CDR3 loop is CASSLSLDGVGELFF. Written as DNA, the CDR3 is TGTGCCAGCAGCTTGAGCCTAGATGGTGTCGGGGAGCTGTTTTTT.

The chain employs TRBV5-6 and TRBJ1-5, with TRBD1 matching over 7 bases. The junction had 4 bases not matched to a gene; V was cut back by 3 bases and J by 4 bases. The CDR3 consists of 14 residues. Germline V gene lookup returns CDR1 SGHDT and CDR2 YYEEEE. The CDR3 is CASSWGTENQPQHF. The CDR3 bases are TGTGCCAGCAGCTGGGGGACAGAGAATCAGCCCCAGCATTTT. Looking up the rest from reference TRBV5-6 and TRBJ1-5 gives the full variable domain: DAGVTQSPTHLIKTRGQQVTLRCSPKSGHDTVSWYQQALGQGPQFIFQYYEEEERQRGNFPDRFSGHQFPNYSSELNVNALLLGDSALYLCASSWGTENQPQHFGDGTRLSIL.

The chain joins TRBV7-9 to TRBJ2-3, with 7 positions matching TRBD1. After removal of 3 bases from V and 5 bases from J, the junction contained 5 bases not matched to a gene. The CDR3 runs 14 residues. CDR1 and CDR2 (germline): SEHNR, FQNEAQ (reference sequence). The CDR3 nucleotides are TGTGCCAGCAGCTTTGACAGGGAAGGAGATACGCAGTATTTT. As protein: CASSFDREGDTQYF.

The V call is TRBV7-9, the J call TRBJ1-6; 8 bases line up with TRBD1. This CDR3 has 14 residues. The germline gives CDR1 SEHNR, CDR2 FQNEAQ (reference sequence). Trimming removed 8 bases from V and 5 bases from J; junction bases left unmatched: 5. The CDR3 DNA follows: TGTGCCAGCCGCGGGACAGGAGATAATTCACCCCTCCACTTT. Amino acid sequence: CASRGTGDNSPLHF.

The DNA for the CDR3 is TGTGCCAGCAGCCTATCGGAAAAACTGTTTTTT. It codes for CASSLSEKLFF. The V call is TRBV3-1 (or the pseudogene TRBV3-2), the J call TRBJ1-4; D ambiguous. Germline CDR1 reads LGHDT; CDR2 reads YNNKEL (reference sequence). Trimming shortened V by 4 bases and J by 8 bases, and 5 bases separated the two germline ends. This CDR3 has 11 amino acids.

The rearrangement links TRBV18 to TRBJ2-5, with D possibly matching TRBD2 (5 bases). This CDR3 contains 13 residues. Germline V lookup: CDR1 KGHSH, CDR2 LQKENI. V was trimmed by 5 bases and J by 5 bases, leaving 12 bases between them. DNA of the CDR3: TGTGCCAGCTCAGTGCGGGTTAGCGAGACCCAGTACTTC. Translating it yields CASSVRVSETQYF.

A single count supports this clone. The CDR3 loop reads CASSVWAGVGGAAEAFF. CDR3 bases: TGTGCCAGCAGCGTATGGGCCGGCGTTGGAGGGGCCGCTGAAGCTTTCTTT. The chain carries TRBV14 and TRBJ1-1, with D possibly TRBD1 on 5 matching bases. Germline CDR1 reads SGHDN; CDR2 reads FVKESK. V was trimmed by 5 bases and J by 6 bases, leaving 25 bases between them. The CDR3 runs 17 residues.

This clone was seen just once. For the CDR3, the DNA is TGTGCCAGCAGCAGGAGGATCGACGGCTCACCCCTCCACTTT. Its protein is CASSRRIDGSPLHF. This rearrangement joins TRBV5-6 to TRBJ1-6; D unclear. The length of the CDR3 is 14 residues. V gave up 4 bases and J gave up 10 bases, with 15 bases separating them. Germline V gene lookup returns CDR1 SGHDT and CDR2 YYEEEE.

The chain employs TRBV10-2 and TRBJ2-5, with TRBD2 matching 11 bases. The CDR3 is 16 residues long. The germline CDR1 and CDR2 sequences are WSHSY and SAAADI. Trimming cost V 2 bases and J 7 bases; bases outside gene matches: 9. The DNA of the CDR3 is TGCGCCAGCAGTGAGCGCGGACTAGCGGGCAATTTGACCCAGTACTTC. Protein product: CASSERGLAGNLTQYF.

V gene TRBV6-5 combines with J gene TRBJ1-4; tentatively, D is TRBD1 (6 bases). V was pared by 6 bases and J by 9 bases, with 17 bases between. The CDR3 has 14 amino acids. Looked up from germline, CDR1 is MNHEY and CDR2 is SVGAGI. The chain's CDR3 is CASRNQGSGKKLFF. CDR3 DNA: TGTGCCAGCAGGAATCAGGGGTCGGGTAAAAAACTGTTTTTT.

This clone was found a few times. This chain links TRBV27 with TRBJ2-7; 8 bases agree with TRBD1. Germline-derived CDR1 and CDR2 are MNHEY and SMNVEV (reference sequence). V trimming: 5 bases; J trimming: 5 bases; junction bases outside the gene matches: 8. CDR3 length equals 14 residues. The CDR3: CASSPRTGMNEQYF. The CDR3 region has the DNA TGTGCCAGCAGTCCCCGGACAGGGATGAACGAGCAGTACTTC.

This chain connects TRBV5-1 to TRBJ1-3; TRBD1 might be the D (5 bases). Germline-derived CDR1 and CDR2 are SGHRS and YFSETQ. The V and J ends lost 0 bases and 3 bases respectively, with 13 bases between them. The CDR3 sequence is 16 residues long. CDR3 DNA: TGCGCCAGCAGCTTGGTAGGGGCCAGTTATGGAAACACCATATATTTT. Residues: CASSLVGASYGNTIYF.

The chain recombines TRBV19 with TRBJ1-5; maybe TRBD1 (6 bases). The CDR3 runs to 13 residues. Trimming took off 5 bases at V and 4 bases at J, with 9 bases between the two ends. The germline gives CDR1 LNHDA, CDR2 SQIVND (reference sequence). CDR3 nucleotides: TGTGCCAGTAGTCTAACAGGGAATCAGCCCCAGCATTTT. It encodes CASSLTGNQPQHF.

V is TRBV29-1 and J is TRBJ1-1, with 8 bases matching TRBD1. CDR3 size: 15 residues. V dropped 2 bases and J dropped 1; count of bases not matched to a gene: 6. The germline V gene has CDR1 SQVTM and CDR2 ANQGSEA. CDR3 loop: CSVERDRQANTEAFF. CDR3 DNA sequence: TGCAGCGTTGAAAGGGACAGGCAAGCGAACACTGAAGCTTTCTTT.

This chain uses TRBV20-1 with TRBJ2-7, with D hard to call. Germline loops: CDR1 DFQATT, CDR2 SNEGSKA (reference sequence). Trimming took 5 bases from V and 6 from J, leaving 8 bases between them. The CDR3 has 10 residues. The CDR3 DNA is TGCAGTGCTTCTAGTTTCGAGCAGTACTTC. As protein: CSASSFEQYF.

This clone has more than one count but fewer than ten. V and J are TRBV28 and TRBJ1-2, with TRBD1 identical over 8 bases. Germline CDR1 reads MDHEN; CDR2 reads SYDVKM. After removal of 7 bases from V and 5 bases from J, the junction contained 9 bases not matched to a gene. CDR3 length: 14 residues. CDR3 in DNA: TGTGCCAGCAAAAAGACAGGGGCCGGGTATGGCTACACCTTC. It translates to CASKKTGAGYGYTF.